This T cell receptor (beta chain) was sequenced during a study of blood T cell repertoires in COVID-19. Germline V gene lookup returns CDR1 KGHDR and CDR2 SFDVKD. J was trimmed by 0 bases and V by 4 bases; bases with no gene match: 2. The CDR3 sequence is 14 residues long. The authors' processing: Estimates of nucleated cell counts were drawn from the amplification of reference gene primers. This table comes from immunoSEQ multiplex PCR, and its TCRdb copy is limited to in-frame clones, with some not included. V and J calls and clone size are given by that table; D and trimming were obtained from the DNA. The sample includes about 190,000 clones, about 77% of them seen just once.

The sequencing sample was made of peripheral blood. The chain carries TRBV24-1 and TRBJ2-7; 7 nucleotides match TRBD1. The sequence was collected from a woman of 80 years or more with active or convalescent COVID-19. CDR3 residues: CATSERGPSYEQYF. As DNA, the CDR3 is TGTGCCACCAGTGAAAGGGGGCCCTCCTACGAGCAGTACTTC.